The next 23 T cell receptor beta chains were all read from a single sample in a study of blood T cell repertoires in COVID-19. Method: immunoSEQ multiplex PCR; TCRdb's copy keeps in-frame clones and lacks some. The sample lists roughly 250,000 clones, around 81% occurring once. The source material was peripheral blood. The receptors originated from a person between 65 and 79 years old with COVID-19, enrolled during active disease.

This CDR3 is CASSLDLSSYEQYF. CDR3 in DNA: TGCGCCAGCAGCTTGGACCTTAGCTCCTACGAGCAGTACTTC. The rearrangement joins TRBV5-1 to TRBJ2-7; D is uncertain. V was shortened by 0 bases and J by 0 bases, with 7 bases between the two germline ends. The CDR3 spans 14 residues. Germline values: CDR1 SGHRS, CDR2 YFSETQ.

V and J are TRBV7-9 and TRBJ1-1, with 9 bases identical to TRBD1. This CDR3 comprises 15 residues. Germline V gene lookup returns CDR1 SEHNR and CDR2 FQNEAQ (reference sequence). V trimming: 1 base; J trimming: 7 bases; junction bases outside the gene matches: 7. The CDR3 sequence: CASSLGDRVKLEAFF. In DNA form, the CDR3 reads TGTGCCAGCAGCTTAGGGGACAGGGTTAAACTTGAAGCTTTCTTT.

The chain carries TRBV30 and TRBJ1-2; 12 bases line up with TRBD1. This CDR3 spans 15 amino acids. V trimming: 5 bases; J trimming: 7 bases; junction bases outside the gene matches: 11. The V gene's germline CDR1 is GTSNPN and CDR2 SVGIG (reference sequence). The CDR3 loop is CAWGIRGQGARGYTF. The DNA of the CDR3 is TGTGCCTGGGGTATTAGGGGACAGGGGGCACGTGGCTACACCTTC.

The chain joins TRBV10-3 to TRBJ1-1, with TRBD1 matching 12 bases. This CDR3 has 20 residues. CDR1 ENHRY and CDR2 SYGVKD come from the germline V gene. V shed 4 bases and J 1 base; nucleotides not matched to a gene: 16. The CDR3 nucleotides read TGTGCCATCAGTGCCAAGGCGGGTCCCGGGACAGGGGGCGGGAACACTGAAGCTTTCTTT. Amino acids: CAISAKAGPGTGGGNTEAFF.

The V and J genes are TRBV5-1 and TRBJ1-1; 9 bases are shared with TRBD1. Germline lookup yields CDR1 SGHRS and CDR2 YFSETQ. CDR3 size: 14 residues. V dropped 2 bases and J dropped 3; count of bases not matched to a gene: 2. CDR3 sequence reads: CASSLGTGYTEAFF. The DNA for the CDR3 is TGCGCCAGCAGCTTAGGGACAGGGTACACTGAAGCTTTCTTT. The whole variable domain, filled in from reference TRBV5-1 and TRBJ1-1, reads KAGVTQTPRYLIKTRGQQVTLSCSPISGHRSVSWYQQTPGQGLQFLFEYFSETQRNKGNFPGRFSGRQFSNSRSEMNVSTLELGDSALYLCASSLGTGYTEAFFGQGTRLTVV.

In its sample, this clone was seen many times. The chain carries TRBV4-1 and TRBJ1-2; tentative D call: TRBD1 (6 bases). This CDR3 is built from 13 residues. Germline V gene sequence: CDR1 MGHRA, CDR2 YSYEKL. The V and J ends lost 0 bases and 7 bases respectively, with 9 bases between them. The CDR3 here is CASSQEGAAGYTF. The CDR3 DNA reads TGCGCCAGCAGCCAAGAGGGGGCGGCTGGCTACACCTTC.

The rearrangement uses TRBV12-5 and TRBJ2-1, with a possible D match to TRBD2 (6 bases). Germline V gene sequence: CDR1 LGHNT, CDR2 FRNRAP. V was shortened by 1 base and J by 6 bases, with 19 bases between the two germline ends. This CDR3 spans 17 amino acids. The CDR3 DNA reads as TGTGCTAGTGGTTTGGCGGGAGACTTATTATCAGGCAATGAGCAGTTCTTC. It encodes CASGLAGDLLSGNEQFF.

A single count supports this clone. The J gene is TRBJ1-6, the V gene TRBV9; no clear D gene. CDR1 and CDR2 (germline): SGDLS, YYNGEE. V gave up 0 bases and J gave up 3 bases, with 7 bases separating them. This CDR3 contains 15 residues. DNA of the CDR3: TGTGCCAGCAGCGTAGAAGACAACTATAATTCACCCCTCCACTTT. This codes for CASSVEDNYNSPLHF.

The chain combines TRBV12-3 or TRBV12-4 with TRBJ2-2; D is undetermined. Trimming took off 6 bases at V and 2 bases at J, with 4 bases between the two ends. The length of the CDR3 is 12 residues. CDR3 DNA sequence: TGTGCCAGCAGGAGAAACACCGGGGAGCTGTTTTTT. It translates to CASRRNTGELFF.

This clone was observed at least ten times. The chain employs TRBV10-3 and TRBJ1-1, with D perhaps TRBD1 (5 bases). V was clipped by 0 bases and J by 11 bases, with 13 bases between them. The CDR3 runs 13 residues. The V gene's germline CDR1 is ENHRY and CDR2 SYGVKD. The CDR3 sequence is CAISESTRRAAFF. CDR3 sequence (DNA): TGTGCCATCAGTGAGTCGACTCGCAGGGCGGCTTTCTTT.

Of note for this clone: Compared with germline, one end of the junction differs, possibly owing to a read error. This sequence joins TRBV7-2 and TRBJ2-5, with TRBD2 matching 7 bases. The germline V gene has CDR1 SGHTA and CDR2 FQGNSA. The CDR3 consists of 14 residues. The CDR3 DNA sequence: TGTGCCAGCAGCTCTCAGCGGGGTAACCCCCCCGGGAACTTC. As protein: CASSSQRGNPPGNF.

The chain combines TRBV6-5 with TRBJ1-1, with 10 bases fitting TRBD1. The germline V gene has CDR1 MNHEY and CDR2 SVGAGI. Unmatched junction bases numbered 4, after V lost 5 bases and J lost 4 bases. The CDR3 contains 14 residues. The CDR3 is CASSPRQGATEAFF. In DNA form, the CDR3 reads TGTGCCAGCAGTCCTAGACAGGGGGCCACTGAAGCTTTCTTT.

Here the CDR3 reads CASSPRGGPTDTQYF. The CDR3 nucleotides are TGTGCCAGCAGCCCACGGGGTGGGCCCACAGATACGCAGTATTTT. The rearrangement links TRBV7-2 to TRBJ2-3; tentative D call: TRBD2 (5 bases). Trimming stripped 5 bases from V and 2 bases from J, with 14 bases between. The CDR3 extends over 15 amino acids. Germline V gene lookup returns CDR1 SGHTA and CDR2 FQGNSA.

This clone was recorded a few times. This chain uses TRBV3-1 (or the pseudogene TRBV3-2) with TRBJ2-1, with TRBD1 as a possible D gene (5 bases). The germline V and J ends were trimmed by 3 bases and 7 bases, with 16 bases remaining between them. This CDR3 has 15 residues. Germline CDR1 is LGHDT and CDR2 is YNNKEL (reference sequence). The CDR3 loop reads CASSQDMSKRNEQFF. The CDR3 region has the DNA TGTGCCAGCAGCCAGGACATGAGCAAGCGAAATGAGCAGTTCTTC.

The rearrangement uses TRBV19 and TRBJ1-5; 7 bases fit TRBD1. The trim removed 5 bases at V and 5 bases at J, leaving 9 bases unmatched. The V gene's germline CDR1 is LNHDA and CDR2 SQIVND (reference sequence). The CDR3 sequence is 15 residues long. CDR3 DNA: TGTGCCAGTAGTTCCACAGGGGACCATTATCAGCCCCAGCATTTT. It translates to CASSSTGDHYQPQHF. The full variable domain, completed using reference TRBV19 and TRBJ1-5, is DGGITQSPKYLFRKEGQNVTLSCEQNLNHDAMYWYRQDPGQGLRLIYYSQIVNDFQKGDIAEGYSVSREKKESFPLTVTSAQKNPTAFYLCASSSTGDHYQPQHFGDGTRLSIL.

There are a few counts of this clone. This chain links TRBV4-1 with TRBJ2-2, with 7 bases matching TRBD2. The germline gives CDR1 MGHRA, CDR2 YSYEKL. This CDR3 contains 15 residues. V lost 0 bases to trimming and J lost 6 bases; unmatched junction nucleotides: 4. CDR3 DNA: TGCGCCAGCAGCCAAGATCGACTAGCCCCCGGGGAGCTGTTTTTT. Translating it yields CASSQDRLAPGELFF.

Only a few counts were recorded for this clone. This sequence joins TRBV5-4 and TRBJ2-7; D remains unclear. V was cut by 0 bases and J by 6 bases, with 13 bases left in between. The CDR3 runs to 14 residues. Germline CDR1 reads SGHNT; CDR2 reads YYREEE (reference sequence). The CDR3: CASSLGSIASEQYF. CDR3 in DNA: TGTGCCAGCAGCTTGGGCAGCATAGCCTCCGAGCAGTACTTC.

The chain employs TRBV4-3 and TRBJ2-3; D might be TRBD2 (7 bases). Per the germline V gene, CDR1 is LGHNA and CDR2 is YSLEER. This CDR3 has 18 amino acids. Trimming stripped 1 base from V and 2 bases from J, with 19 bases between. This CDR3 is CASSQGGRGGPFTDTQYF. The CDR3 DNA reads TGCGCCAGCAGCCAAGGCGGCCGCGGGGGCCCTTTCACAGATACGCAGTATTTT.

This clone has more than one count but fewer than ten. The chain recombines TRBV3-1 (or the pseudogene TRBV3-2) with TRBJ2-3; D is perhaps TRBD1 (5 bases). This CDR3 is 13 amino acids long. Trimming removed 10 bases at V and 2 bases at J, with 13 bases between. Germline CDR1 LGHDT, CDR2 YNNKEL (reference sequence). CDR3 nucleotides: TGTGCCACCAAAGTAGGGGCCACAGATACGCAGTATTTT. Translating gives CATKVGATDTQYF.

The V gene is TRBV9, the J gene TRBJ2-7, with 10 nucleotides matching TRBD1. J lost 7 bases, V lost 3 bases, and 10 bases had no gene match. CDR3 length equals 15 residues. Germline V CDR1 and CDR2: SGDLS, YYNGEE. CDR3 bases: TGTGCCAGCAGCGCCCGGGACAGGGGACGGGGAGAGCAGTACTTC. Its translation is CASSARDRGRGEQYF.

The chain couples TRBV6-5 to TRBJ2-5; tentatively, D is TRBD1 (7 bases). Trimming shortened V by 10 bases and J by 4 bases, and 19 bases separated the two germline ends. Germline V gives CDR1 MNHEY, CDR2 SVGAGI. CDR3 size: 14 residues. CDR3: CATSRGAGGETQYF. DNA of the CDR3: TGTGCCACGTCTAGGGGGGCAGGGGGAGAGACCCAGTACTTC.

The chain recombines TRBV7-2 with TRBJ2-1, with TRBD2 matching over 10 bases. This CDR3 has 15 residues. Germline values: CDR1 SGHTA, CDR2 FQGNSA. Trimming took 4 bases from V and 9 from J; bases not matched to a gene: 9. In DNA, the CDR3 is TGTGCCAGCAGCTGGGGGCTAGCGGGAGTTCTTGAGCAGTTCTTC. Protein product: CASSWGLAGVLEQFF.

This clone was detected once. The chain couples TRBV14 to TRBJ1-3; 9 positions agree with TRBD1. The V and J ends lost 4 bases and 12 bases, in that order; junction bases with no gene match: 7. The CDR3 consists of 13 residues. Germline V CDR1 and CDR2: SGHDN, FVKESK. CDR3 sequence (DNA): TGTGCCAGCAGCCGGACAGGGGATCGTATCATATATTTT. Protein product: CASSRTGDRIIYF. Full variable domain (missing parts from reference TRBV14 and TRBJ1-3): EAGVTQFPSHSVIEKGQTVTLRCDPISGHDNLYWYRRVMGKEIKFLLHFVKESKQDESGMPNNRFLAERTGGTYSTLKVQPAELEDSGVYFCASSRTGDRIIYFGEGSWLTVV.